The 29 T cell receptor beta chains below come from one sample, sequenced in a study of control samples from healthy donors and cancer patients. Sequencing was performed with immunoSEQ multiplex PCR; in TCRdb, only in-frame clones are kept and a portion is missing. The sample includes over 150,000 clones, about 95% seen only once; the top ten take 12% to 15%. The sample consisted of PBMCs. All receptors come from a man aged 60-69 years with colorectal cancer.

This chain joins TRBV27 and TRBJ2-2; TRBD2 matches 12 bases. The J segment lost 6 bases and the V segment lost 6 bases, leaving 5 bases of the junction unmatched. The CDR3 is made up of 15 amino acids. Germline V lookup: CDR1 MNHEY, CDR2 SMNVEV (reference sequence). The CDR3 coding sequence is TGTGCCAGCAGATCTAGCGGGGGGGTGCCCGGGGAGCTGTTTTTT. It codes for CASRSSGGVPGELFF.

The genes are TRBV7-9 and TRBJ1-2; 7 bases are shared with TRBD1. This CDR3 region has 13 residues. Germline CDR1 and CDR2: SEHNR and FQNEAQ (reference sequence). With V trimmed by 8 bases and J by 1 base, 4 bases remained unmatched. In DNA form, the CDR3 reads TGTGCCAGCGGGGGACAGCTTAACTATGGCTACACCTTC. It translates to CASGGQLNYGYTF.

Points on this clone: Distinct nucleotide sequences in the sample also encode this CDR3. V is TRBV19 and J is TRBJ1-1; TRBD1 matches 9 bases. CDR1 and CDR2 (germline): LNHDA, SQIVND (reference sequence). V shed 5 bases and J 2 bases; nucleotides not matched to a gene: 3. The CDR3 runs to 14 residues. The CDR3 sequence: CASSPGQGNTEAFF. For the CDR3, the DNA is TGTGCCAGTAGTCCGGGACAGGGTAACACTGAAGCTTTCTTT.

The V and J genes are TRBV27 and TRBJ1-3; D is unresolved. V dropped 5 bases and J dropped 2 bases, with 10 bases sitting between them. This CDR3 has 14 amino acids. Germline V gives CDR1 MNHEY, CDR2 SMNVEV (reference sequence). The DNA of the CDR3 is TGTGCCAGCAGTGCCTTGGTTCCTGGAAACACCATATATTTT. Translated: CASSALVPGNTIYF.

The sample holds one count of this clone. This rearrangement joins TRBV5-1 to TRBJ2-5, with a weak D call TRBD2 (5 bases). The CDR3 covers 14 residues. V lost 4 bases to trimming and J lost 1 base, with 11 bases between them. Looked up from germline, CDR1 is SGHRS and CDR2 is YFSETQ. This chain's CDR3 is CASSPTTTQETQYF. CDR3 coding DNA: TGCGCCAGCAGCCCGACTACTACCCAAGAGACCCAGTACTTC.

The CDR3 sequence is CASSVGGLASNEQFF. The CDR3 DNA follows: TGTGCCAGCAGCGTAGGAGGACTAGCGAGCAATGAGCAGTTCTTC. This sequence joins TRBV9 and TRBJ2-1; the match to TRBD2 covers 9 bases. There are 15 residues in the CDR3. V lost 0 bases and J lost 6; bases outside the gene matches: 4. From germline, CDR1 is SGDLS and CDR2 YYNGEE.

The CDR3 loop reads CASSLYPGANTEAFF. CDR3 bases: TGTGCCAGCAGCTTATATCCAGGCGCGAACACTGAAGCTTTCTTT. The rearrangement uses TRBV7-2 and TRBJ1-1; D gene uncertain. CDR3 length: 15 amino acids. V lost 2 bases to trimming and J lost 1 base, with 11 bases between them. CDR1 and CDR2 (germline): SGHTA, FQGNSA.

The chain joins TRBV7-2 to TRBJ2-5; TRBD2 matches 10 bases. J gave up 5 bases and V 1 base, and 7 bases lay outside the gene matches. The CDR3 sequence is 16 residues long. The germline V gene has CDR1 SGHTA and CDR2 FQGNSA. In nucleotides, the CDR3 is TGTGCCAGCAGCTTAGGGCAAGCGGGGGGGATCGAGACCCAGTACTTC. Translating gives CASSLGQAGGIETQYF.

The chain employs TRBV19 and TRBJ2-7; maybe TRBD2 (6 bases). Trimming took 2 bases from V and 2 from J, leaving 16 bases between them. CDR1 and CDR2 (germline): LNHDA, SQIVND (reference sequence). This CDR3 region has 16 residues. CDR3 nucleotide sequence: TGTGCCAGTAGTATAAGCGGGTTGGGGATAACCTACGAGCAGTACTTC. Translated: CASSISGLGITYEQYF.

The chain carries TRBV27 and TRBJ2-7, with TRBD1 identical over 10 bases. Germline CDR1 reads MNHEY; CDR2 reads SMNVEV (reference sequence). The CDR3 sequence is 15 residues long. Germline trimming cut 1 base from V and 5 bases from J; bases unmatched to any gene: 5. CDR3 residues: CASSLFPGTGDEQYF. Here the CDR3 DNA reads TGTGCCAGCAGTTTATTCCCCGGGACAGGGGACGAGCAGTACTTC.

This rearrangement joins TRBV6-2 or TRBV6-3 to TRBJ1-5; D is unclear. This CDR3 comprises 12 residues. Germline CDR1 and CDR2: MNHEY and SVGEGT. V shed 2 bases and J shed 9 bases, with 8 bases lying between them. CDR3 DNA: TGTGCCAGCAGTTACGTAGCAGGGCCCCAGCATTTT. It codes for CASSYVAGPQHF.

The genes are TRBV18 and TRBJ2-3, with TRBD2 matching 10 bases. V lost 3 bases, J lost 1 base, and 7 bases stayed unmatched. The CDR3 is made up of 17 amino acids. Germline-derived CDR1 and CDR2 are KGHSH and LQKENI. The CDR3 protein is CASSPLIAGGRTDTQYF. The CDR3 DNA is TGTGCCAGCTCACCGCTTATAGCGGGGGGCCGCACAGATACGCAGTATTTT.

The chain is built from TRBV5-4 and TRBJ1-6; D remains ambiguous. Trimming removed 0 bases from V and 2 bases from J, with 9 bases in between. Germline lookup yields CDR1 SGHNT and CDR2 YYREEE (reference sequence). The CDR3 consists of 16 residues. The CDR3 DNA reads as TGTGCCAGCAGCTTGGTTGTGGCCCCCTATAATTCACCCCTCCACTTT. Translating it yields CASSLVVAPYNSPLHF.

V gene TRBV29-1 combines with J gene TRBJ2-1; TRBD2 matches 8 bases. After removal of 8 bases from V and 5 bases from J, the junction contained 14 bases not matched to a gene. The CDR3 runs 15 residues. Germline V gene sequence: CDR1 SQVTM, CDR2 ANQGSEA. Written as DNA, the CDR3 is TGCAGCTCCTCCGTCCCCGGGGGGGCAAACAATGAGCAGTTCTTC. Amino acid sequence: CSSSVPGGANNEQFF.

This chain connects TRBV30 to TRBJ2-3; 13 nucleotides agree with TRBD2. The CDR3 contains 16 residues. Trimming cost V 2 bases and J 4 bases; bases outside gene matches: 6. CDR1 and CDR2 from the germline V gene are GTSNPN and SVGIG (reference sequence). CDR3 loop: CAWSLGLAGSADTQYF. The CDR3 region has the DNA TGTGCCTGGAGTTTGGGACTAGCGGGGTCCGCAGATACGCAGTATTTT.

The genes are TRBV27 and TRBJ1-2, with TRBD1 matching over 11 bases. V shed 6 bases, J shed 2 bases, and the junction held 20 bases outside the gene matches. The germline CDR1 and CDR2 sequences are MNHEY and SMNVEV (reference sequence). This CDR3 has 20 residues. The DNA for the CDR3 is TGTGCCAGCAGCTTAGTGGTCCATCGGACAGGGGGCGCAAGGAACTATGGCTACACCTTC. Translation gives CASSLVVHRTGGARNYGYTF.

This clone was seen a handful of times. The rearrangement joins TRBV4-2 to TRBJ1-5; a weak D match, TRBD1 (5 bases). The CDR3 loop spans 15 amino acids. V lost 2 bases, J lost 3 bases, and 11 bases lay in between. Looked up from germline, CDR1 is LGHNA and CDR2 is YNFKEQ. The DNA for the CDR3 is TGTGCCAGCAGCCAACGGGCCAGGGACAATCAGCCCCAGCATTTT. Translating gives CASSQRARDNQPQHF.

This chain links TRBV5-1 with TRBJ2-7, with TRBD1 identical over 8 bases. Germline CDR1 reads SGHRS; CDR2 reads YFSETQ. The CDR3 covers 15 residues. J lost 5 bases, V lost 0 bases, and 7 bases had no gene match. In DNA form, the CDR3 reads TGCGCCAGCAGCTTGGTCGCAGGGGGCGGCCACGAGCAGTACTTC. This gives the protein CASSLVAGGGHEQYF. The full variable domain, rest sourced from reference TRBV5-1 and TRBJ2-7, is KAGVTQTPRYLIKTRGQQVTLSCSPISGHRSVSWYQQTPGQGLQFLFEYFSETQRNKGNFPGRFSGRQFSNSRSEMNVSTLELGDSALYLCASSLVAGGGHEQYFGPGTRLTVT.

This sequence joins TRBV29-1 and TRBJ1-1; D uncertain. The CDR3 totals 12 residues. Germline CDR1 reads SQVTM; CDR2 reads ANQGSEA. V shed 5 bases and J shed 0 bases, with 7 bases lying between them. The CDR3 coding sequence is TGCAGCGTTCGGCCAGTGAACACTGAAGCTTTCTTT. Protein: CSVRPVNTEAFF.

The rearrangement links TRBV4-1 to TRBJ2-3, with D uncertain. Germline V gene sequence: CDR1 MGHRA, CDR2 YSYEKL. Trimming took 0 bases from V and 4 from J, leaving 8 bases between them. The CDR3 totals 14 residues. DNA of the CDR3: TGCGCCAGCAGCCAAGATCACGGGCCAGATACGCAGTATTTT. Translating it yields CASSQDHGPDTQYF.

DNA of the CDR3: TGCGCCAGCAGCTTGGCCGGAACAGGGGGCGACGGCTATGGCTACACCTTC. It yields the protein CASSLAGTGGDGYGYTF. This chain uses TRBV5-1 with TRBJ1-2, with 9 bases identical to TRBD1. Germline V CDR1 and CDR2: SGHRS, YFSETQ. The V and J ends lost 0 bases and 4 bases, in that order; junction bases with no gene match: 10. The CDR3 has 17 amino acids.

V and J are TRBV5-1 and TRBJ1-3, with a weak D call TRBD1 (6 bases). The CDR3 has 14 residues. With 0 bases removed from V and 4 bases from J, the gap between germline ends came to 8 bases. CDR1 and CDR2 (germline): SGHRS, YFSETQ. CDR3 loop: CASSLAGQGNTIYF. The CDR3 DNA follows: TGCGCCAGCAGCTTGGCCGGACAGGGAAACACCATATATTTT.

The rearrangement joins TRBV27 to TRBJ1-6; D perhaps matches TRBD1 (5 bases). Trimming removed 4 bases from V and 0 bases from J, with 13 bases in between. CDR1 and CDR2 (germline): MNHEY, SMNVEV (reference sequence). CDR3 size: 17 residues. The CDR3 protein is CASSSYRSSSYNSPLHF. CDR3 in DNA: TGTGCCAGCAGTTCCTACAGGTCTAGCTCCTATAATTCACCCCTCCACTTT.

V usage is TRBV5-1 and J usage is TRBJ2-3; possibly TRBD1 for D (5 bases). CDR3 length: 13 residues. V lost 4 bases to trimming and J lost 3 bases, with 9 bases between them. Germline-derived CDR1 and CDR2 are SGHRS and YFSETQ. CDR3: CASSTQGTDTQYF. DNA for the CDR3: TGCGCCAGCAGCACCCAGGGAACAGATACGCAGTATTTT.

This sequence joins TRBV5-1 and TRBJ2-5; TRBD2 agrees at 9 bases. The J segment lost 1 base and the V segment lost 5 bases, leaving 6 bases of the junction unmatched. The CDR3 contains 15 residues. Germline V gene lookup returns CDR1 SGHRS and CDR2 YFSETQ. CDR3 residues: CASRFAGGVQETQYF. The CDR3 nucleotides are TGCGCCAGCAGGTTTGCGGGAGGGGTCCAAGAGACCCAGTACTTC.

V and J are TRBV24-1 and TRBJ1-2; TRBD1 matches 8 bases. V lost 9 bases and J lost 5; bases outside the gene matches: 4. Germline CDR1 reads KGHDR; CDR2 reads SFDVKD. CDR3 length equals 12 residues. The CDR3 sequence: CATRQGAYGYTF. Written as DNA, the CDR3 is TGTGCCACCCGCCAGGGGGCGTATGGCTACACCTTC.

The CDR3 DNA sequence: TGTGCCAGCAGCCCCGAACAGGGGGCCTATGAAAAACTGTTTTTT. Translation: CASSPEQGAYEKLFF. The chain is built from TRBV6-6 and TRBJ1-4; TRBD1 aligns across 9 bases. Germline CDR1 reads MNHNY; CDR2 reads SVGAGI (reference sequence). This CDR3 is built from 15 residues. The junction had 8 bases not matched to a gene; V was cut back by 6 bases and J by 6 bases.

The chain uses TRBV27 and TRBJ1-6, with a possible D match to TRBD1 (6 bases). Germline V lookup: CDR1 MNHEY, CDR2 SMNVEV (reference sequence). Trimming removed 8 bases from V and 10 bases from J, with 15 bases in between. The CDR3 runs to 13 residues. As DNA, the CDR3 is TGTGCCAGCGGGGGGCAGGGTAGATCACCCCTCCACTTT. This translates into CASGGQGRSPLHF.

The chain carries TRBV5-6 and TRBJ1-2, with D unclear. This CDR3 contains 14 residues. Per the germline V gene, CDR1 is SGHDT and CDR2 is YYEEEE. With 4 bases removed from V and 1 base from J, the gap between germline ends came to 11 bases. Written as DNA, the CDR3 is TGTGCCAGCAGCCCGGGCATTTTTAACTATGGCTACACCTTC. As protein: CASSPGIFNYGYTF.